This passage covers 13 T cell receptor beta chains from one sample sequenced in a study of CD8 T cells in ankylosing spondylitis. Study-level points and caveats: A TCR beta motif of about 8 highly homologous variants appeared characteristic of ankylosing spondylitis blood.

Their target antigens are unknown. TCRdb used MiXCR to reprocess the 5' RACE reads, holding one entry per CDR3 protein. The data show about 420,000 distinct CDR3 sequences, with 20% to 25% seen just once and roughly a sixth held by the top ten. Sequencing was carried out using blood, either unsorted or a sorted T cell fraction (not recorded which). The source is a male donor with ankylosing spondylitis.

This chain joins TRBV5-1 and TRBJ2-4, with D maybe TRBD2 (5 bases). This CDR3 has 14 amino acids. V lost 1 base and J lost 1, with 6 bases in between. Germline V lookup: CDR1 SGHRS, CDR2 YFSETQ. The CDR3 sequence is CASSLPGAKNIQYF. The CDR3 DNA reads TGCGCCAGCAGCTTGCCGGGGGCCAAAAACATTCAGTACTTC. The full variable domain, with the rest looked up from reference TRBV5-1 and TRBJ2-4, is KAGVTQTPRYLIKTRGQQVTLSCSPISGHRSVSWYQQTPGQGLQFLFEYFSETQRNKGNFPGRFSGRQFSNSRSEMNVSTLELGDSALYLCASSLPGAKNIQYFGAGTRLSVL.

This clonotype came up a few times. The rearrangement links TRBV9 to TRBJ2-3; 9 positions agree with TRBD2. The CDR3 is made up of 16 amino acids. V trimming: 0 bases; J trimming: 4 bases; junction bases outside the gene matches: 6. From germline, CDR1 is SGDLS and CDR2 YYNGEE. The CDR3 DNA is TGTGCCAGCAGCGTAGGGGCTAGCGGGATGTCAGATACGCAGTATTTT. Translation gives CASSVGASGMSDTQYF.

V is TRBV7-9 and J is TRBJ2-7; TRBD1 matches at 7 bases. Germline-derived CDR1 and CDR2 are SEHNR and FQNEAQ (reference sequence). This CDR3 has 14 amino acids. V lost 4 bases and J lost 7; bases outside the gene matches: 10. CDR3 sequence reads: CASSSTGETWEQYF. The DNA for the CDR3 is TGTGCCAGCAGCTCTACAGGGGAGACCTGGGAGCAGTACTTC. Using reference TRBV7-9 and TRBJ2-7 for the parts outside the CDR3, the full variable domain is DTGVSQNPRHKITKRGQNVTFRCDPISEHNRLYWYRQTLGQGPEFLTYFQNEAQLEKSRLLSDRFSAERPKGSFSTLEIQRTEQGDSAMYLCASSSTGETWEQYFGPGTRLTVT.

This clonotype came up a few times. This chain connects TRBV18 to TRBJ2-5; D is unclear. From germline, CDR1 is KGHSH and CDR2 LQKENI. This CDR3 comprises 13 residues. V lost 0 bases to trimming and J lost 5 bases, with 7 bases between them. The CDR3 sequence is CASSPPVLETQYF. CDR3 nucleotide sequence: TGTGCCAGCTCACCACCCGTCTTGGAGACCCAGTACTTC.

The chain employs TRBV20-1 and TRBJ2-5; TRBD1 aligns across 9 bases. This CDR3 spans 14 amino acids. Germline values: CDR1 DFQATT, CDR2 SNEGSKA (reference sequence). V was pared by 6 bases and J by 4 bases, with 9 bases of the junction left unmatched. The CDR3 DNA reads TGCAGTGCCCCACGCCGACAGGGGGTAGAGACCCAGTACTTC. Translation: CSAPRRQGVETQYF.

The sample holds a few counts of this clonotype. The chain carries TRBV29-1 and TRBJ2-3, with D perhaps TRBD2 (6 bases). Germline V gene data show CDR1 as SQVTM and CDR2 as ANQGSEA. CDR3 length: 13 amino acids. The V gene lost 4 bases and the J gene lost 2 bases, with 10 bases spanning the gap. The CDR3 reads CSVGRGATDTQYF. CDR3 coding DNA: TGCAGCGTTGGTCGCGGGGCCACAGATACGCAGTATTTT.

This clonotype came up a few times. This chain joins TRBV7-8 and TRBJ2-1; TRBD1 matches at 9 bases. V shed 5 bases and J 9 bases; nucleotides not matched to a gene: 8. Germline CDR1 SGHVS, CDR2 FQNEAQ. The CDR3 spans 14 residues. The CDR3 bases are TGTGCCAGCAGCGGACGGGACAGGGTAATTGAGCAGTTCTTC. Amino acids: CASSGRDRVIEQFF.

The chain is built from TRBV9 and TRBJ1-5; TRBD1 is a possible D gene (5 bases). The V gene's germline CDR1 is SGDLS and CDR2 YYNGEE. This CDR3 is 16 amino acids long. V was clipped by 3 bases and J by 7 bases, with 20 bases between them. The CDR3 coding sequence is TGTGCCAGCAGCGCCGACCCGGGGAGGTCAGGGCAGCCCCAGCATTTT. It is translated as CASSADPGRSGQPQHF.

The genes are TRBV12-3 or TRBV12-4 and TRBJ1-6; a weak D match, TRBD1 (5 bases). This CDR3 has 15 residues. The ends were cut back, 5 bases at V and 6 bases at J, with 14 bases in the middle. CDR3 sequence (DNA): TGTGCCAGCAGTAGTCGGTGGGGCCCTAATTCACCCCTCCACTTT. It yields the protein CASSSRWGPNSPLHF.

CDR3 protein: CASSPPLAAIETQYF. Written as DNA, the CDR3 is TGTGCCAGCAGTCCCCCCCTAGCGGCCATAGAGACCCAGTACTTC. This rearrangement joins TRBV12-3 or TRBV12-4 to TRBJ2-5; 7 positions match TRBD2. This CDR3 comprises 15 residues. With 5 bases clipped from V and 4 bases from J, the junction kept 10 bases outside the gene matches.

This clonotype occurred a few times. The chain uses TRBV2 and TRBJ2-1, with 12 bases lining up with TRBD2. From germline, CDR1 is SNHLY and CDR2 FYNNEI. Unmatched junction bases numbered 6, after V lost 5 bases and J lost 10 bases. The CDR3 is 14 amino acids. CDR3 amino acids: CASSTGLAGSEQFF. The CDR3 coding sequence is TGTGCCAGCAGTACAGGACTAGCGGGAAGCGAGCAGTTCTTC.

This rearrangement joins TRBV25-1 to TRBJ2-1; 7 bases align to TRBD2. J gave up 5 bases and V 7 bases, and 8 bases lay outside the gene matches. The CDR3 extends over 14 amino acids. Germline values: CDR1 MGHDK, CDR2 SYGVNS. The CDR3 DNA follows: TGTGCCAGCACCGGCCTGCTAGCGGACAATGAGCAGTTCTTC. Amino acids: CASTGLLADNEQFF.

In this sample, this clonotype turned up a few times. The V gene is TRBV4-1, the J gene TRBJ2-7; 9 nucleotides line up with TRBD2. With 3 bases clipped from V and 4 bases from J, the junction kept 10 bases outside the gene matches. This CDR3 comprises 16 residues. Germline V CDR1 and CDR2: MGHRA, YSYEKL. As DNA, the CDR3 is TGCGCCAGCAGCCAGGTTCGATCGAGCGGGAGGTACGAGCAGTACTTC. Protein sequence: CASSQVRSSGRYEQYF.